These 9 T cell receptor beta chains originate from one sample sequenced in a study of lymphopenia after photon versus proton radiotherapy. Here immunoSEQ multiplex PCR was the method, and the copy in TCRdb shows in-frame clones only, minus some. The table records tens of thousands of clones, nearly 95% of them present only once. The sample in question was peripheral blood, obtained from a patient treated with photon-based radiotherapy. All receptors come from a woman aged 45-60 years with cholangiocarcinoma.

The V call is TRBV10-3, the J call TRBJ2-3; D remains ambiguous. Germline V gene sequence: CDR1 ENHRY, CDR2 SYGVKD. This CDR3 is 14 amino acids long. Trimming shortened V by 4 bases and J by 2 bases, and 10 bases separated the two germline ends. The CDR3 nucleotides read TGTGCCATCAGTGTCTCCTTACTCACAGATACGCAGTATTTT. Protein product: CAISVSLLTDTQYF.

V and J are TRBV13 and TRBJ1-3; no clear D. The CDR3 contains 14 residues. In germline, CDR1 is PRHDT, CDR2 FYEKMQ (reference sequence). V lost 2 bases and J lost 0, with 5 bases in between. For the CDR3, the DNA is TGTGCCAGCAGCTTATTTGGCTCTGGAAACACCATATATTTT. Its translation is CASSLFGSGNTIYF.

CDR3: CASSQINTGELFF. DNA of the CDR3: TGTGCCAGCTCACAGATAAACACCGGGGAGCTGTTTTTT. The chain is built from TRBV18 and TRBJ2-2, with D hard to call. There are 13 residues in the CDR3. Per germline, CDR1 KGHSH and CDR2 LQKENI. V was pared by 4 bases and J by 2 bases, with 5 bases between.

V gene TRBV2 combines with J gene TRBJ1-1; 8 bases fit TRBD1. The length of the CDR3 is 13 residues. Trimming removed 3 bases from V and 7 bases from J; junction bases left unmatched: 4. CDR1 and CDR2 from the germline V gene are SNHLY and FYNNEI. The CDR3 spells CASSDAGGGEAFF. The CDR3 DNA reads TGTGCCAGCAGTGATGCAGGGGGCGGTGAAGCTTTCTTT.

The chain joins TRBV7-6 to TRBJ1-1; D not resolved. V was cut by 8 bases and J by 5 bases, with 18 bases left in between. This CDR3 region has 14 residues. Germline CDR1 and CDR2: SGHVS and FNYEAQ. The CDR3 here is CASAPREVGTEAFF. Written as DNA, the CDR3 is TGTGCCAGCGCACCTCGCGAGGTCGGGACTGAAGCTTTCTTT.

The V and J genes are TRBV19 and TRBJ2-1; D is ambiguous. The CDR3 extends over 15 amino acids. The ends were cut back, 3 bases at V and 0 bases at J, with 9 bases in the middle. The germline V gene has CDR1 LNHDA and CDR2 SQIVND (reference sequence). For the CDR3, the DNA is TGTGCCAGTAGTATCGGTCTTTACTCCTACAATGAGCAGTTCTTC. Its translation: CASSIGLYSYNEQFF.

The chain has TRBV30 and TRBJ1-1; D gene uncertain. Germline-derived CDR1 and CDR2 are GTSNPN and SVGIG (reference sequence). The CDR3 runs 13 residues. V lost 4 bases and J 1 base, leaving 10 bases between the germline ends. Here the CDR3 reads CAWTWNWNTEAFF. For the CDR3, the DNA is TGTGCCTGGACGTGGAATTGGAACACTGAAGCTTTCTTT.

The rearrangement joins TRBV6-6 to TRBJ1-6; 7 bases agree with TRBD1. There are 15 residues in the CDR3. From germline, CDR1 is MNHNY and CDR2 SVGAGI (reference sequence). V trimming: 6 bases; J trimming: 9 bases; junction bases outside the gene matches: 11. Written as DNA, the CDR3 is TGTGCCAGCAGAGCCGAGACAGGGATTTCTTCACCCCTCCACTTT. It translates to CASRAETGISSPLHF.

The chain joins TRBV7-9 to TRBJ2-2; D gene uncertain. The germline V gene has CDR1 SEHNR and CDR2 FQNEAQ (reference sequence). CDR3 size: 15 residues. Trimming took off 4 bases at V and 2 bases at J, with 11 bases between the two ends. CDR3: CASSSPGLNTGELFF. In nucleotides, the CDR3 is TGTGCCAGCAGCTCGCCGGGCCTAAACACCGGGGAGCTGTTTTTT.